Shown below are 7 T cell receptor beta chains from a single sample sequenced in a study of siplizumab effects on memory and regulatory T cells. Libraries were prepared by immunoSEQ multiplex PCR; TCRdb keeps only in-frame clonotypes and omits some of them. This table holds roughly 60,000 clones, approximately 95% found once. Material: CD8+ T cells sorted from blood. The receptors shown here come from a human donor in good health.

V is TRBV28 and J is TRBJ2-7; TRBD1 matches at 9 bases. The trim removed 2 bases at V and 7 bases at J, leaving 3 bases unmatched. The CDR3 is 13 residues long. Germline V lookup: CDR1 MDHEN, CDR2 SYDVKM. The CDR3 region is CASSLTGGAEQYF. CDR3 nucleotide sequence: TGTGCCAGCAGTTTAACAGGGGGCGCGGAGCAGTACTTC.

This sequence joins TRBV10-3 and TRBJ2-1; 11 bases line up with TRBD2. J was trimmed by 8 bases and V by 4 bases; bases with no gene match: 16. Germline V gives CDR1 ENHRY, CDR2 SYGVKD. CDR3 size: 18 residues. CDR3 protein: CAISGFPRASGRRHEQFF. CDR3 sequence (DNA): TGTGCCATCAGTGGCTTCCCCCGGGCTAGCGGGAGGCGTCATGAGCAGTTCTTC.

The genes are TRBV19 and TRBJ2-1; the match to TRBD2 covers 8 bases. This CDR3 spans 16 amino acids. CDR1 is LNHDA, CDR2 SQIVND, per germline (reference sequence). V gave up 5 bases and J gave up 0 bases; unmatched junction bases: 6. The CDR3 DNA sequence: TGTGCCAGTAGTTGGAGAACTAGCGGCTCCTACAATGAGCAGTTCTTC. It encodes CASSWRTSGSYNEQFF.

This clone has only one observation. The J gene is TRBJ2-7, the V gene TRBV30; TRBD2 agrees at 13 bases. From germline, CDR1 is GTSNPN and CDR2 SVGIG (reference sequence). Unmatched junction bases numbered 5, after V lost 3 bases and J lost 6 bases. There are 14 residues in the CDR3. CDR3 loop: CAWSYGLAGAEQYF. For the CDR3, the DNA is TGTGCCTGGAGCTATGGACTAGCGGGAGCCGAGCAGTACTTC.

V is TRBV9 and J is TRBJ2-5; TRBD2 matches 8 bases. V lost 4 bases and J lost 0; bases outside the gene matches: 5. The CDR3 is made up of 15 amino acids. Germline CDR1 reads SGDLS; CDR2 reads YYNGEE. Written as DNA, the CDR3 is TGTGCCAGCAGCCCTCCGGGGGGGTACCAAGAGACCCAGTACTTC. It encodes CASSPPGGYQETQYF. The variable domain in full, with the rest retrieved from reference TRBV9 and TRBJ2-5, is DSGVTQTPKHLITATGQRVTLRCSPRSGDLSVYWYQQSLDQGLQFLIQYYNGEERAKGNILERFSAQQFPDLHSELNLSSLELGDSALYFCASSPPGGYQETQYFGPGTRLLVL.

The rearrangement joins TRBV4-1 to TRBJ1-1; possibly TRBD1 for D (5 bases). The V gene lost 0 bases and the J gene lost 2 bases, with 10 bases spanning the gap. Germline assignment: CDR1 MGHRA and CDR2 YSYEKL. The CDR3 contains 15 residues. DNA of the CDR3: TGCGCCAGCAGCCAAGATCACAGGCCTAACACTGAAGCTTTCTTT. This encodes CASSQDHRPNTEAFF.

The V call is TRBV5-6, the J call TRBJ1-2; D remains ambiguous. In germline, CDR1 is SGHDT, CDR2 YYEEEE. The CDR3 is 12 residues long. Trimming pared 2 bases from V and 7 bases from J, leaving 9 bases between. CDR3 coding DNA: TGTGCCAGCAGCTTCGGAAACCTTGGCTACACCTTC. Protein: CASSFGNLGYTF.